Shown below are 2 T cell receptor beta chains from a single sample sequenced in a study of CD8+CD57+ T cells in acquired aplastic anemia (dated by TCRdb to the late 2010s). The sample was run on an Illumina HiSeq 2000. Genomic DNA served as template for TCR beta VDJ combination and CDR3 sequence profiling. TCRdb cleaned the public reads at Q25 with fastp, built clones with MiXCR and kept in-frame beta chains. Identical CDR3 protein sequences are pooled into one entry, listed with their most common genes and DNA. This sample comprises 150,000 to 200,000 distinct CDR3 sequences, 64% of them detected only once. Jointly, the top ten make up just over 45% of the sample. Sequenced input: sorted CD4+, CD8+, or CD8+CD57+ T cells (not recorded which) from PBMCs. Receptors originate from a human donor with severe aplastic anemia or a healthy control (not recorded which).

This clonotype was recorded at least ten times. The chain couples TRBV20-1 to TRBJ2-7; maybe TRBD1 (5 bases). The V and J ends lost 1 base and 1 base respectively, with 17 bases between them. Germline V lookup: CDR1 DFQATT, CDR2 SNEGSKA (reference sequence). The CDR3 is made up of 16 amino acids. Here the CDR3 reads CSARGRGTDGSYEQYF. The CDR3 region has the DNA TGCAGTGCTAGAGGAAGGGGTACGGACGGTTCCTACGAGCAGTACTTC.

The chain has TRBV10-3 and TRBJ2-3, with 7 bases matching TRBD1. The germline CDR1 and CDR2 sequences are ENHRY and SYGVKD. The length of the CDR3 is 13 residues. Trimming took 7 bases from V and 6 from J; bases not matched to a gene: 7. The CDR3 is CAITGTEGDTQYF. In DNA, the CDR3 is TGTGCCATCACTGGGACAGAGGGGGATACGCAGTATTTT.